This T cell receptor beta chain was retrieved from a study of neurological immune-mediated disorders. MiXCR, applied by TCRdb to the 5' RACE reads, yields one record per CDR3 protein. The sample has about 66,000 distinct CDR3 sequences, roughly 3.2% seen once; the top ten hold about 4%. This clonotype was recorded many times. Germline V gives CDR1 KGHSH, CDR2 LQKENI. The length of the CDR3 is 11 residues. Trimming took 3 bases from V and 4 from J, leaving 3 bases between them. Sequenced: PBMCs. This sequence joins TRBV18 and TRBJ1-1; D uncertain. This sequence was found in a man aged 35-49 years with multiple sclerosis. CDR3 nucleotides: TGTGCCAGCTCACCGGCCACTGAAGCTTTCTTT. It encodes CASSPATEAFF.